The entry that follows covers one TCR beta chain sequence. What it recognizes is unknown. The sample is drawn from a study of identical twins. Study-level points and caveats: Twin-shared out-of-frame alpha sequences showed excess low generation probability.

Carrying unique molecular identifiers, the cDNA also gained a universal primer site through template switching. From the 5' RACE reads, TCRdb called clonotypes with MiXCR, one entry per CDR3 protein. Of fewer than 500,000 distinct CDR3 sequences in the sample, roughly 13% are singletons; the top ten hold about 0.97%. The germline V gene encodes CDR1 LGHNA and CDR2 YNFKEQ. This CDR3 contains 16 residues. V lost 3 bases and J lost 4, with 13 bases in between. This sample was also put to use in a study of yellow fever vaccine responses in identical twins.

The rearrangement links TRBV4-2 to TRBJ2-6; D gene uncertain. The origin of this receptor is a woman aged 18-29 years in good health. Sequencing used CD4+ T cells sorted from blood. The CDR3 reads CASSQGPQLGANVLTF. CDR3 in DNA: TGTGCCAGCAGCCAGGGCCCCCAGTTGGGGGCCAACGTCCTGACTTTC.